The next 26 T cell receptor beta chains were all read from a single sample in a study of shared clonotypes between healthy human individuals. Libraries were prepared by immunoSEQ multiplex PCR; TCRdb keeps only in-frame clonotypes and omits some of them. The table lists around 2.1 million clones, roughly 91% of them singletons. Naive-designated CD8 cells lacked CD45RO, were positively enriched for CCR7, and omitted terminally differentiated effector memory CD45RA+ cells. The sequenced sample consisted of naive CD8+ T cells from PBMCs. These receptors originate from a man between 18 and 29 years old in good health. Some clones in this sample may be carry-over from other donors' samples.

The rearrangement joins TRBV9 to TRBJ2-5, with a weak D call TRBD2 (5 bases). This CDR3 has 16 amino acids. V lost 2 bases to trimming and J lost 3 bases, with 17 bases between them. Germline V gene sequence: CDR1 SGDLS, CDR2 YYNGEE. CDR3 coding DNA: TGTGCCAGCAGCGTCGGACTGGCTACGGCAGAAGAGACCCAGTACTTC. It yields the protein CASSVGLATAEETQYF.

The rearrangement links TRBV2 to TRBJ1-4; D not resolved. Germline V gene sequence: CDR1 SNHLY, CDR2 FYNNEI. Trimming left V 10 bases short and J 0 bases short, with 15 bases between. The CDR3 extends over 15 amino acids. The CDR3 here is CANGRTQATNEKLFF. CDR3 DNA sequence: TGTGCCAACGGACGGACTCAGGCAACTAATGAAAAACTGTTTTTT.

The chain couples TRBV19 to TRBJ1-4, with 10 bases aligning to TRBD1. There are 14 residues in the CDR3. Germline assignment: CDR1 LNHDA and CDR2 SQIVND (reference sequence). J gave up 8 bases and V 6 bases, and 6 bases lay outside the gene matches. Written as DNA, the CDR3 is TGTGCCAGTAGGACAGGGGGCTGGAAGGAAAAACTGTTTTTT. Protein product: CASRTGGWKEKLFF.

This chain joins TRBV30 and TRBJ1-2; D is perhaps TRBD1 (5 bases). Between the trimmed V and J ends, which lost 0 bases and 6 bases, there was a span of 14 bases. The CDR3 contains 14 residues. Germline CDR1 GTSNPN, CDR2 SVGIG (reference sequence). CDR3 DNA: TGTGCCTGGAGTGTACGTCCCAGGGTTAATGGCTACACCTTC. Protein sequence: CAWSVRPRVNGYTF.

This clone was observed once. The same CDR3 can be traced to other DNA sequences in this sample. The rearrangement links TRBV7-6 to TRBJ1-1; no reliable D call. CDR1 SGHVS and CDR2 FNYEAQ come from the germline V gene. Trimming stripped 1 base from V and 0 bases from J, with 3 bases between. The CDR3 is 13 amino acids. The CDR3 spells CASSLGMNTEAFF. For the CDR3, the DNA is TGTGCCAGCAGCTTAGGCATGAACACTGAAGCTTTCTTT.

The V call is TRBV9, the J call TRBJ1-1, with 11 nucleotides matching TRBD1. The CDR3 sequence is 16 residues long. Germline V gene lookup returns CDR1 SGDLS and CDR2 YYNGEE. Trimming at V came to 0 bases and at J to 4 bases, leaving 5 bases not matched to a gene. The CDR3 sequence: CASSVGRDRGSTEAFF. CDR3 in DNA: TGTGCCAGCAGCGTAGGCCGGGACAGGGGGAGCACTGAAGCTTTCTTT.

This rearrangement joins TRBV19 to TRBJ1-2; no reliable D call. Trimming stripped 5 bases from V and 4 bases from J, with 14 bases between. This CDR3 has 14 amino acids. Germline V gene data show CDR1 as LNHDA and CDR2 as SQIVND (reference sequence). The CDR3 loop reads CASSDLAVFYGYTF. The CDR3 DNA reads TGTGCCAGTAGTGATCTAGCAGTTTTCTATGGCTACACCTTC.

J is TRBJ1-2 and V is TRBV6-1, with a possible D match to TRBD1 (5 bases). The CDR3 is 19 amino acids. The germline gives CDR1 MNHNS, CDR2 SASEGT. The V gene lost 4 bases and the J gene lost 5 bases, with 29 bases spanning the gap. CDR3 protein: CASSGLGRDRGYVKYGYTF. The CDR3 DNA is TGTGCCAGCAGTGGACTGGGTAGGGATAGGGGCTATGTGAAGTATGGCTACACCTTC.

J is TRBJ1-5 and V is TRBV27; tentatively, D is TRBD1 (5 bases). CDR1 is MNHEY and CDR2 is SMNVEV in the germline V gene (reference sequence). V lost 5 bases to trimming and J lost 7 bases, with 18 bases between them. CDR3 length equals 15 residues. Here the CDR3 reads CASSTDGGRRQPQHF. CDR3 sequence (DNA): TGTGCCAGCAGTACCGACGGGGGAAGGAGGCAGCCCCAGCATTTT.

The CDR3 coding sequence is TGTGCCAGCAGCCCTCGGGGCGGAAACACCATATATTTT. Protein sequence: CASSPRGGNTIYF. The V gene is TRBV7-6, the J gene TRBJ1-3, with D maybe TRBD1 (5 bases). Per germline, CDR1 SGHVS and CDR2 FNYEAQ. The CDR3 length is 13 residues. The V end was cut by 5 bases, the J end by 4 bases, with 9 bases between.

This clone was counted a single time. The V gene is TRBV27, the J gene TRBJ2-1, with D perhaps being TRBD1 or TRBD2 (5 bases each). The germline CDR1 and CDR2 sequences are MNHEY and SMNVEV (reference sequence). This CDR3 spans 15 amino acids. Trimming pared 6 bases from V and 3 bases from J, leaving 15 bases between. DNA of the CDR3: TGTGCCAGCAGAGAAGGGACGGGACGCTACAATGAGCAGTTCTTC. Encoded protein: CASREGTGRYNEQFF.

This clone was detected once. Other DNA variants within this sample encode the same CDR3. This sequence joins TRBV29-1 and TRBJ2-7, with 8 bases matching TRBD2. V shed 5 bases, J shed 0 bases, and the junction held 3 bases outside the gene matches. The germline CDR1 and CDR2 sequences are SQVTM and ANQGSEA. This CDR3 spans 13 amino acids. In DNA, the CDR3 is TGCAGCGTTTGGACTAGCAGCTCCTACGAGCAGTACTTC. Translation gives CSVWTSSSYEQYF.

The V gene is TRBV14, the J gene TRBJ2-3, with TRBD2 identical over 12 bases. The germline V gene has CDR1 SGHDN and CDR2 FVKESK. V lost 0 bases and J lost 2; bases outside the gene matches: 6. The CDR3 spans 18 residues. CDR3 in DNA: TGTGCCAGCAGCCAAGATTTTTCTAGCGGGAGGGACACAGATACGCAGTATTTT. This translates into CASSQDFSSGRDTDTQYF.

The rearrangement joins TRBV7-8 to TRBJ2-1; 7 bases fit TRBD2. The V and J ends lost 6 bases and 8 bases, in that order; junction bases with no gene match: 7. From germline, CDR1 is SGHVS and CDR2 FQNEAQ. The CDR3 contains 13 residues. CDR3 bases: TGTGCCAGCAGACCGGGAGGAAAGGATGAGCAGTTCTTC. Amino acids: CASRPGGKDEQFF. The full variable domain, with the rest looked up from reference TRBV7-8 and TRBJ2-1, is GAGVSQSPRYKVAKRGQDVALRCDPISGHVSLFWYQQALGQGPEFLTYFQNEAQLDKSGLPSDRFFAERPEGSVSTLKIQRTQQEDSAVYLCASRPGGKDEQFFGPGTRLTVL.

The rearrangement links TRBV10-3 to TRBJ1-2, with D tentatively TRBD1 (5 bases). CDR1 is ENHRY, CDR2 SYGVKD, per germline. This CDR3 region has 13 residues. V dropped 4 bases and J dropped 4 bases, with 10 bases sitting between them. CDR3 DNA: TGTGCCATCAGTGTTTCAGGGTCCTATGGCTACACCTTC. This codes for CAISVSGSYGYTF.

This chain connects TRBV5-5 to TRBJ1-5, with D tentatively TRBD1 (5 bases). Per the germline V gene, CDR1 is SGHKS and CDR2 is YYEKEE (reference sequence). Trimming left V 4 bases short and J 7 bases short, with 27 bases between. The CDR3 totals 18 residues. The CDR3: CASSPWWSSGRIQQPQHF. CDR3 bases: TGTGCCAGCAGCCCTTGGTGGTCGTCAGGGAGAATTCAACAGCCCCAGCATTTT.

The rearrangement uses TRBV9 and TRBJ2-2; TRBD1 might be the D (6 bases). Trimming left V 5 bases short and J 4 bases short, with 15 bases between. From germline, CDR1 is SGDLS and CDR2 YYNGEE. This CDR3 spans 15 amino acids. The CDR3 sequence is CASSGTGKGTGELFF. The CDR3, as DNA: TGTGCCAGCAGTGGAACAGGGAAGGGCACCGGGGAGCTGTTTTTT. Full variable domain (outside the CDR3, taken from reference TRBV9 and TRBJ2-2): DSGVTQTPKHLITATGQRVTLRCSPRSGDLSVYWYQQSLDQGLQFLIQYYNGEERAKGNILERFSAQQFPDLHSELNLSSLELGDSALYFCASSGTGKGTGELFFGEGSRLTVL.

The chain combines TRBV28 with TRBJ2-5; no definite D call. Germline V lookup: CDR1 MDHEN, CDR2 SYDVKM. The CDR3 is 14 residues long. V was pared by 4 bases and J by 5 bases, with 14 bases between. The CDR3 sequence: CASSSSSSGETQYF. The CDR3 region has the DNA TGTGCCAGCAGTTCCAGTTCCTCCGGGGAGACCCAGTACTTC.

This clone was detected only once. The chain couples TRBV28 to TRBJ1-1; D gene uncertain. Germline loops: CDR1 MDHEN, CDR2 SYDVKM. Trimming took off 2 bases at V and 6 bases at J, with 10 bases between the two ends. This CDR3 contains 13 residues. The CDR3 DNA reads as TGTGCCAGCAGTTTAATTCTAGGCGCTGAAGCTTTCTTT. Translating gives CASSLILGAEAFF.

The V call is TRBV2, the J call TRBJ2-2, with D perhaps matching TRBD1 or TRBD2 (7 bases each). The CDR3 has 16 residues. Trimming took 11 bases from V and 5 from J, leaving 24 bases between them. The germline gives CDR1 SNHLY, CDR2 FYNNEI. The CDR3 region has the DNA TGTGCCCCTAAGGGGGCCGCGGGAGATGGTACCGGGGAGCTGTTTTTT. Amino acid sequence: CAPKGAAGDGTGELFF.

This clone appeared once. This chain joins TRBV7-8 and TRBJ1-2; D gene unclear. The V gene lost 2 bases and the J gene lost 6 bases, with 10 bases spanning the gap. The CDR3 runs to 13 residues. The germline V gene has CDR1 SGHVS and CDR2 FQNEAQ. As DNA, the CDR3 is TGTGCCAGCAGCTTAATGGCCGACGATGGCTACACCTTC. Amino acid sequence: CASSLMADDGYTF.

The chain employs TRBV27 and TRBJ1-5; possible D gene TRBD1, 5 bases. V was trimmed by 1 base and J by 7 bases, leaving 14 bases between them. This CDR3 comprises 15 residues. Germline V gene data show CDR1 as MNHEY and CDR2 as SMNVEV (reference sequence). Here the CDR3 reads CASSLFPGRAQPQHF. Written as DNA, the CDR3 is TGTGCCAGCAGTTTATTCCCAGGGAGGGCGCAGCCCCAGCATTTT.

The CDR3 reads CASTSPYEGAGTDTQYF. The CDR3, as DNA: TGTGCCAGCACAAGCCCCTATGAGGGGGCGGGCACAGATACGCAGTATTTT. The V and J genes are TRBV27 and TRBJ2-3; 7 nucleotides match TRBD1. V was pared by 7 bases and J by 1 base, with 14 bases of the junction left unmatched. This CDR3 region has 17 residues. CDR1 is MNHEY and CDR2 is SMNVEV in the germline V gene (reference sequence).

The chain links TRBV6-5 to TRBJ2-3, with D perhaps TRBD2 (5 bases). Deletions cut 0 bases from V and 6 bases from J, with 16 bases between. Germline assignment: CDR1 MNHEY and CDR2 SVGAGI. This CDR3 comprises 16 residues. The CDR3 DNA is TGTGCCAGCAGTTACTCCCGGACTTACCATGGGGATACGCAGTATTTT. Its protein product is CASSYSRTYHGDTQYF.

CDR3 bases: TGTGCCAGCAGCCCGGGGTTTAATGAGCAGTTCTTC. This gives the protein CASSPGFNEQFF. The chain joins TRBV14 to TRBJ2-1; tentative D call: TRBD2 (5 bases). The CDR3 is 12 amino acids. V lost 4 bases and J 7 bases, leaving 8 bases between the germline ends. Per the germline V gene, CDR1 is SGHDN and CDR2 is FVKESK.

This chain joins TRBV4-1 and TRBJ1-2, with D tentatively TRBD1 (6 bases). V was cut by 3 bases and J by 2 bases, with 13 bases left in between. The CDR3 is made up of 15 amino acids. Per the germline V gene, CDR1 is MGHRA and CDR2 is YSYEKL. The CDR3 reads CASSQGPGTNYGYTF. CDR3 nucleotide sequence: TGCGCCAGCAGCCAGGGGCCCGGGACAAACTATGGCTACACCTTC.